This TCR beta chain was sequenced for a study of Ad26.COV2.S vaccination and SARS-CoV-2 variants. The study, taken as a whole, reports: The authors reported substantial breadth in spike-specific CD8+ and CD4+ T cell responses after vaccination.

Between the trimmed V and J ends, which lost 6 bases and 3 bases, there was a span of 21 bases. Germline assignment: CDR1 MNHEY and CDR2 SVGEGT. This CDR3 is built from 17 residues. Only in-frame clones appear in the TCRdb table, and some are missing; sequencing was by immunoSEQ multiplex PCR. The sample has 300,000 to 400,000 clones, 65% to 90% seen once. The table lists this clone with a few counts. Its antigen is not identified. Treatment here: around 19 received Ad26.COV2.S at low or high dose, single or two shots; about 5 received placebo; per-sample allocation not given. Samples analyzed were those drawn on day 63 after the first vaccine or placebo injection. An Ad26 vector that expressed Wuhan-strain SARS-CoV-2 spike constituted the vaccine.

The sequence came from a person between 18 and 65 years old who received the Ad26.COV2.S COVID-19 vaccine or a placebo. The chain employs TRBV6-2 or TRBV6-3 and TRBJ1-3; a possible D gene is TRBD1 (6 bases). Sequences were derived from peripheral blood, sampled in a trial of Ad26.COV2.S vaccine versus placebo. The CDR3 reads CASSSTGGRKGGNTIYF. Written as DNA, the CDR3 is TGTGCCAGCAGCTCCACCGGGGGGCGGAAAGGTGGAAACACCATATATTTT.